Here is one TCR beta chain with its context. Its recognized antigen is unknown. No base-level quality is on record; no much larger clone is a single base apart. The record originates from a study of cytomegalovirus exposure and HLA in healthy donors (dated by TCRdb to 2016 to 2017). Context from the whole study: According to a later analysis, one platform produced both the roughly 120 validation repertoires and the 700 or so repertoires of the first cohort. The study aimed to test whether cataloging public T cell receptors could reveal signatures of past pathogen exposure. In addition to the first cohort of roughly 670 subjects, a separate validation cohort of about 120 different subjects was used. To predict cytomegalovirus infection status, the study combined high-throughput TCR immunosequencing, statistical association of individual TCRs with disease status, and machine learning. What the research found in general, with its limitations: Most TCR sequences were seen in very few donors, while some public TCRs were found in many individuals. Of the cluster scores, around 95% were above 0 in a later analysis, which found that TCRs clustered in the first cohort also tended to co-occur in the 130 or so validation repertoires. In vitro tests confirmed that three of the cytomegalovirus-associated TCR beta chains recognize cytomegalovirus antigens. The authors suggested that the approach could potentially be extended to other disease states and immunological phenotypes. The validation cohort had no HLA typing available for a later analysis, so co-occurrence within that cohort was assessed over all 120 or so repertoires. The classifier was reported to diagnose cytomegalovirus status with high specificity and sensitivity in both the original and validation cohorts. In the study, around 150 TCR beta chains were listed as associated with cytomegalovirus.

Donors formed part of the validation cohort, which comprised about 130 subjects and was distinct from the first cohort of fewer than 750 subjects. The protocol used for the library was the immunoSEQ multiplex PCR assay. The original methods were these. A statistical classification framework was built for diagnosing cytomegalovirus status from the catalog of TCR beta chain sequences. TCRdb re-hosts the immuneACCESS table, in-frame sequences only. Its copies lack some clones; in the studies checked, an unresolved V gene accounts for under half of them, and the cause for the rest is not known. Clone size and the V and J calls come from that table; the DNA yielded D and trimming. This sample has about 180,000 clones in its table, and about 87% of those were observed once. Of the sample, 1.4% falls within the top ten clones. V lost 7 bases and J lost 4 bases; the stretch between them is 8 bases long. The germline V gene specifies SNHLY as CDR1 and FYNNEI as CDR2. The CDR3 sequence holds 13 residues, the cysteine and phenylalanine included. Only CDR3 DNA is held: 39 bases, read in frame from base 1.

The chain was built from TRBV2 and TRBJ2-6, and the D gene may be TRBD1, 5 bases matching. The TCR sequence derives from a woman younger than 45 in good health and CMV-seronegative. The sequenced sample was PBMCs. For the CDR3, the sequence is CASTGAGANVLTF. The DNA sequence reads TGTGCCAGCACTGGGGCCGGGGCCAACGTCCTGACTTTC.